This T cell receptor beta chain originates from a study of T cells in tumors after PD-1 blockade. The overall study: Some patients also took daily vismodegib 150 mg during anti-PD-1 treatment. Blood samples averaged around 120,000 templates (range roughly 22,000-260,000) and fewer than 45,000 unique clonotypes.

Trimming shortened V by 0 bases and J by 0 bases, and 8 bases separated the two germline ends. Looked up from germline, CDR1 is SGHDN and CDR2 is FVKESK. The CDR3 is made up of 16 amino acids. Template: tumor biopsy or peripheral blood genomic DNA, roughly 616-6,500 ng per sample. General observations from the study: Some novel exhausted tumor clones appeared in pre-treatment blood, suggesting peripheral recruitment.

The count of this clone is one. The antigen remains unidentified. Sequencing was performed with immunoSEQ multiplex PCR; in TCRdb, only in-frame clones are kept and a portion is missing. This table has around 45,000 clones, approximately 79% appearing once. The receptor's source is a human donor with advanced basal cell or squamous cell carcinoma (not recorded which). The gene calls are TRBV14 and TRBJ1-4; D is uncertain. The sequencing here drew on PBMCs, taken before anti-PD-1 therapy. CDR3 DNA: TGTGCCAGCAGCCAAGATGGGCGGACAACTAATGAAAAACTGTTTTTT. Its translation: CASSQDGRTTNEKLFF.